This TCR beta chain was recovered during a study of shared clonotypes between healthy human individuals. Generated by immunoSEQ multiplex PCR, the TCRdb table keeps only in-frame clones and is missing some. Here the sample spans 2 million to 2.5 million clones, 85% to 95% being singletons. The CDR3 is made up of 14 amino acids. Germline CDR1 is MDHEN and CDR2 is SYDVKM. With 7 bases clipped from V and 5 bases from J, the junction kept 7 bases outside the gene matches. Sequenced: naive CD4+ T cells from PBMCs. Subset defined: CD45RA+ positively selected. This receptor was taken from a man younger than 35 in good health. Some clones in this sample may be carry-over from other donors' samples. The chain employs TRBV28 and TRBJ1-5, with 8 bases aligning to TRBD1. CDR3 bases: TGTGCCAGCATCCCGGGACAGGTTTATCAGCCCCAGCATTTT. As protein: CASIPGQVYQPQHF.